These T cell receptor beta chains were read from a single sample in a study of blood T cell repertoires in COVID-19. Sequencing used immunoSEQ multiplex PCR; TCRdb keeps in-frame clones, though not all of them. The sample holds 190,000 or so clones, around 87% seen once. Sequencing was performed on peripheral blood. These receptors all stem from a man aged 35 to 55 with active or convalescent COVID-19. The CDR3 runs from the conserved cysteine through the conserved F or W. A D gene is named only where the DNA matches it firmly. Size is omitted from some rows. Given values are once, few, many or a class for expanded clones.

d_gene,j_gene,abundance,v_gene,CDR3nt,CDR3aa
TRBD2,TRBJ2-1,-,TRBV11-3,TGTGCCAGCAGCAAGACTAGCGGCTCCTACAATGAGCAGTTCTTC,CASSKTSGSYNEQFF
-,TRBJ2-1,-,TRBV12-3/TRBV12-4,TGTGCCAGCACCCCCGCTTTGAGAGAGCAGTTCTTC,CASTPALREQFF
TRBD2,TRBJ2-1,-,TRBV3-1/TRBV3-2,TGTGCCAGCAGCTCCCTGGGGACCCCGGGACTAGCGGGCAATGAGCAGTTCTTC,CASSSLGTPGLAGNEQFF
TRBD1,TRBJ2-7,-,TRBV5-8,TGTGCCAGCAGCTTGGGGGGACAGGGGGCGTGGGAGCAGTACTTC,CASSLGGQGAWEQYF
-,TRBJ1-5,-,TRBV23-1,TGCGCCAGCTCTCGCAAAGTTCCCCGAGGGAGCAATCAGCCCCAGCATTTT,CASSRKVPRGSNQPQHF
TRBD2,TRBJ2-2,-,TRBV18,TGTGCCAGCTCACCACGGTCTACTAGCGGGTGGCCCGGGGAGCTGTTTTTT,CASSPRSTSGWPGELFF
TRBD2,TRBJ2-1,-,TRBV7-9,TGTGCCAGCAGCTTTGGCGGGGGGACCGACAATGAGCAGTTCTTC,CASSFGGGTDNEQFF
-,TRBJ2-4,-,TRBV28,TGTGCCACCAGAGAGGTGGACATTCAGTACTTC,CATREVDIQYF
TRBD2,TRBJ2-2,-,TRBV4-1,TGCGCCAGCAGCCCTCTAGGACTAGCGGGGGGGACCGGGGAGCTGTTTTTT,CASSPLGLAGGTGELFF
TRBD2,TRBJ2-5,-,TRBV28,TGTGCCAGCAGTTCCCAGGGTCTAGCGGGGCAAGAGACCCAGTACTTC,CASSSQGLAGQETQYF
-,TRBJ1-2,-,TRBV11-2,TGTGCCAGCAGCTTAGGGCAGGGGTCGGACTATGGCTACACCTTC,CASSLGQGSDYGYTF
-,TRBJ1-1,-,TRBV5-1,TGCGCCAGCAGTTTGGGAGGGCCGGGGACTGAAGCTTTCTTT,CASSLGGPGTEAFF
TRBD1,TRBJ1-5,-,TRBV28,TGTGCCAGCAGGCCCACAGGGGGCGATCAGCCCCAGCATTTT,CASRPTGGDQPQHF
-,TRBJ1-4,-,TRBV5-5,TGTGCCAGCAGCTTGGGACTGAATGAAAAACTGTTTTTT,CASSLGLNEKLFF
TRBD1,TRBJ1-2,-,TRBV27,TGTGCCAGCAGTTTGGGGACAGGGGGCCCCTATGGCTACACCTTC,CASSLGTGGPYGYTF
-,TRBJ1-4,-,TRBV2,TGTGCCGTCGAGAGCCCCCGGGATCTTCTGTTTTTT,CAVESPRDLLFF
-,TRBJ2-7,-,TRBV19,TGTGCCAGTAGTATCCAGGGGGGACCCTCCTACGAGCAGTACTTC,CASSIQGGPSYEQYF
-,TRBJ1-1,-,TRBV9,TGTGCCAGCAGCGTAAGTAGGAACACTGAAGCTTTCTTT,CASSVSRNTEAFF
TRBD2,TRBJ2-1,few,TRBV15,TGTGCCACCAGCAGAGATTCCCCGGGTAGCGGGGGGGCCAATGAGCAGTTCTTC,CATSRDSPGSGGANEQFF
TRBD2,TRBJ2-1,-,TRBV7-6,TGTGCCAGCAGCTCCAGCGGGGGGGCGTACAATGAGCAGTTCTTC,CASSSSGGAYNEQFF
-,TRBJ1-4,-,TRBV6-1,TGTGCCAGCAGTGGCCTCGGGAGGGCTGCAACTAATGAAAAACTGTTTTTT,CASSGLGRAATNEKLFF
-,TRBJ1-6,few,TRBV5-1,TGCGCCAGCAGTCTCCGGGACACTAATTCACCCCTCCACTTT,CASSLRDTNSPLHF
-,TRBJ1-5,-,TRBV28,TGTGCCAGCAGAGTGGTCGGGGATCAGCCCCAGCATTTT,CASRVVGDQPQHF
-,TRBJ1-1,-,TRBV7-6,TGTGCCAGCAGCTTATCAGGGTACCGCACTGAAGCTTTCTTT,CASSLSGYRTEAFF
-,TRBJ2-3,-,TRBV6-6,TGTGCCAGCAGTTATATCGATACGCAGTATTTT,CASSYIDTQYF
-,TRBJ2-5,-,TRBV5-4,TGTGCCAGCAGCTTGGTTACGGGGGAAGAGACCCAGTACTTC,CASSLVTGEETQYF
-,TRBJ2-7,-,TRBV5-1,TGCGCCAGCAGCTTGGTGGACAGACCTGTCTACGAGCAGTACTTC,CASSLVDRPVYEQYF
-,TRBJ1-6,-,TRBV10-3,TGTGCCATCAGTGCTTGGCAGGGCCGCTATAATTCACCCCTCCACTTT,CAISAWQGRYNSPLHF
-,TRBJ2-5,-,TRBV5-5,TGTGCCAGCAGCCCTAGACTCCTTAAAGAGACCCAGTACTTC,CASSPRLLKETQYF
TRBD1,TRBJ1-1,-,TRBV6-1,TGTGCCAGCAGTGAACAGGGACAGCTGAACACTGAAGCTTTCTTT,CASSEQGQLNTEAFF
-,TRBJ1-5,-,TRBV12-3/TRBV12-4,TGTGCCAGCAGTTCATTCCAGGATCAGCCCCAGCATTTT,CASSSFQDQPQHF
-,TRBJ1-6,-,TRBV9,TGTGCCAGCAGCGTAGACCCAGGCGAAAATTCACCCCTCCACTTT,CASSVDPGENSPLHF
TRBD2,TRBJ2-2,-,TRBV5-4,TGTGCCAGCAGCTTGGGCACTGCTAGCGGGGGGGCCGGGGAGCTGTTTTTT,CASSLGTASGGAGELFF
-,TRBJ2-2,-,TRBV4-2,TGTGCCAGCAGCCAACACTACACCGGGGAGCTGTTTTTT,CASSQHYTGELFF
-,TRBJ1-4,-,TRBV6-5,TGTGCCAGCAGTTACTCCGTACGGGAAAAACTGTTTTTT,CASSYSVREKLFF
TRBD1,TRBJ1-3,-,TRBV25-1,TGTGCCAGCAGTCCGACCACAGCCCCACAGGGGGTCGGAAACACCATATATTTT,CASSPTTAPQGVGNTIYF
-,TRBJ1-2,-,TRBV5-1,TGCGCCAGCAGCTTGTTTAGGGGAGGTGGCTACACCTTC,CASSLFRGGGYTF
TRBD1,TRBJ2-6,-,TRBV18,TGTGCCAGCTCACCGTCGGGACAGGGTTGGTATGGGGCCAACGTCCTGACTTTC,CASSPSGQGWYGANVLTF
-,TRBJ1-6,-,TRBV12-1,TGTGCCAGCAGCTTGGGGACTGCAGCTTCCCATAATTCACCCCTCCACTTT,CASSLGTAASHNSPLHF
TRBD2,TRBJ2-3,-,TRBV27,TGTGCCAGCAGCTCACCTGCTGGTATTAGCGGGGCCCCAGATACGCAGTATTTT,CASSSPAGISGAPDTQYF
TRBD2,TRBJ2-1,-,TRBV3-1/TRBV3-2,TGTGCCAGCAGCCATTTGGCGGGGGGGGCGGATGAGCAGTTCTTC,CASSHLAGGADEQFF
TRBD1,TRBJ1-1,-,TRBV6-5,TGTGCCAGCAATCTACAGGGGGGCACTGAAGCTTTCTTT,CASNLQGGTEAFF
-,TRBJ1-4,once,TRBV3-1/TRBV3-2,TGTGCCAGCAGCCAAGAAATTGTGGGAGCAACTAATGAAAAACTGTTTTTT,CASSQEIVGATNEKLFF
-,TRBJ1-5,-,TRBV6-2/TRBV6-3,TGTGCCAGCAGTTACTCGGGCCGCAATCAGCCCCAGCATTTT,CASSYSGRNQPQHF
TRBD1,TRBJ2-5,-,TRBV7-9,TGTGCCAGCAGCTTGGACAGGGTTATCGCAGAGACCCAGTACTTC,CASSLDRVIAETQYF
TRBD1,TRBJ1-1,-,TRBV18,TGTGCCAGCTCACCCGGACAGGGCGCTGAAGCTTTCTTT,CASSPGQGAEAFF
-,TRBJ2-7,-,TRBV3-1/TRBV3-2,TGTGCCAGCAGCCAAGAGTACCTAGCGTCGGGCCGCTACTACTACGAGCAGTACTTC,CASSQEYLASGRYYYEQYF
TRBD2,TRBJ2-3,-,TRBV9,TGTGCCAGCAGCCAAGCGGGGGGTTCGGATACGCAGTATTTT,CASSQAGGSDTQYF
TRBD1,TRBJ2-1,-,TRBV6-5,TGTGCCAGCAGCCCAGGGGGCCTAGACAATGAGCAGTTCTTC,CASSPGGLDNEQFF
TRBD1,TRBJ2-7,-,TRBV24-1,TGTGCCACCAGTGACCCGGGACAGGGGGCCTACGAGCAGTACTTC,CATSDPGQGAYEQYF
TRBD1,TRBJ1-3,-,TRBV7-8,TGTGCCAGCCGACAGGGGAGTGGAAACACCATATATTTT,CASRQGSGNTIYF